This T cell receptor beta chain was identified during a study of blood T cell repertoires in COVID-19. Looking at the study overall: Researchers got acute and convalescent COVID-19 samples from the United States, Italy and Spain. T cells, B-cell-depleted T cells, or PBMCs provided the cDNA or gDNA that served as material.

Data came from immunoSEQ multiplex PCR; TCRdb stores just in-frame clones and leaves some out. Here the sample spans tens of thousands of clones, around 81% being singletons. Germline trimming cut 0 bases from V and 10 bases from J; bases unmatched to any gene: 7. Looked up from germline, CDR1 is GTSNPN and CDR2 is SVGIG (reference sequence). CDR3 size: 15 residues. This rearrangement joins TRBV30 to TRBJ1-6; TRBD1 aligns across 9 bases. This TCR was recovered from an elderly man with COVID-19, enrolled during active disease. The specimen sequenced was peripheral blood. The CDR3 region has the DNA TGTGCCTGGAGTGTAAGGGGACAGGGTGAATCACCCCTCCACTTT. This sequence encodes CAWSVRGQGESPLHF.